The 9 T cell receptor beta chains below come from one sample, sequenced in a study of Ad26.COV2.S vaccination and SARS-CoV-2 variants. Treatment given: around 19 received Ad26.COV2.S at low or high dose, single or two shots; five or six received placebo; per-sample allocation not given. At day 63 after the first vaccine or placebo injection, samples were drawn. TCRdb's copy holds only in-frame clones and misses some; the assay was immunoSEQ multiplex PCR. The table lists 300,000 to 350,000 clones, just under 85% of them singletons, with around 2.2% in the top ten. The sample here was peripheral blood, taken in a trial of Ad26.COV2.S vaccine versus placebo. The source of these receptors is a person aged 18 to 65 who received the Ad26.COV2.S COVID-19 vaccine or a placebo.

The CDR3 protein is CAGGQKYEQYF. The CDR3, as DNA: TGTGCCGGGGGACAGAAGTACGAGCAGTACTTC. The J gene is TRBJ2-7, the V gene TRBV7-9, with 7 bases aligning to TRBD1. This CDR3 region has 11 residues. The germline gives CDR1 SEHNR, CDR2 FQNEAQ (reference sequence). J gave up 4 bases and V 11 bases, and 5 bases lay outside the gene matches.

DNA for the CDR3: TGTGCCAGCTCACCAGCGGAGGGGTTGAACTATGGCTACACCTTC. Amino acid sequence: CASSPAEGLNYGYTF. V is TRBV18 and J is TRBJ1-2; D possibly corresponds to TRBD1 (5 bases). V shed 2 bases and J shed 2 bases, with 12 bases lying between them. The CDR3 covers 15 residues. Germline CDR1 is KGHSH and CDR2 is LQKENI.

The chain employs TRBV5-4 and TRBJ2-7, with 7 bases aligning to TRBD1. The germline V gene has CDR1 SGHNT and CDR2 YYREEE (reference sequence). This CDR3 is 14 amino acids long. Trimming at V came to 4 bases and at J to 2 bases, leaving 6 bases not matched to a gene. In nucleotides, the CDR3 is TGTGCCAGCAGCCCGAGTCAGGGGGCCTACGAGCAGTACTTC. It specifies CASSPSQGAYEQYF.

The chain employs TRBV5-1 and TRBJ2-7; the D gene is possibly TRBD1 (6 bases). Looked up from germline, CDR1 is SGHRS and CDR2 is YFSETQ. CDR3 length: 13 amino acids. The germline V and J ends were trimmed by 2 bases and 3 bases, with 9 bases remaining between them. The CDR3 coding sequence is TGCGCCAGCAGCTTCCGAGGGGGCTACGAGCAGTACTTC. Its protein is CASSFRGGYEQYF.

This rearrangement joins TRBV6-4 to TRBJ1-1; possibly TRBD1 for D (5 bases). From germline, CDR1 is MRHNA and CDR2 SNTAGT. The V end lost 5 bases, the J end lost 1 base, and 20 bases lay between the germline ends. CDR3 length: 17 amino acids. The CDR3 nucleotides read TGTGCCAGCAGTTTAAAAGGGGCGGGTCCGTGGAACACTGAAGCTTTCTTT. Translation gives CASSLKGAGPWNTEAFF.

The gene calls are TRBV5-5 and TRBJ1-3; no firm D call. The CDR3 loop spans 15 amino acids. Deletions cut 2 bases from V and 0 bases from J, with 9 bases between. Per germline, CDR1 SGHKS and CDR2 YYEKEE (reference sequence). CDR3 DNA: TGTGCCAGCAGCTTCACTCTTTTCTCTGGAAACACCATATATTTT. Protein: CASSFTLFSGNTIYF.

The chain links TRBV9 to TRBJ2-1, with D perhaps TRBD1 or TRBD2 (6 bases each). Germline CDR1 and CDR2: SGDLS and YYNGEE. The length of the CDR3 is 15 residues. V lost 7 bases, J lost 2 bases, and 16 bases lay in between. Here the CDR3 DNA reads TGTGCCAGCGCCTCACAGGGACTCCCCTACAATGAGCAGTTCTTC. Encoded protein: CASASQGLPYNEQFF.

This sequence joins TRBV19 and TRBJ1-5, with TRBD1 identical over 8 bases. J lost 4 bases, V lost 0 bases, and 5 bases had no gene match. There are 16 residues in the CDR3. CDR1 and CDR2 from the germline V gene are LNHDA and SQIVND (reference sequence). CDR3 sequence reads: CASSIEGRGRNQPQHF. The CDR3 coding sequence is TGTGCCAGTAGTATAGAAGGCAGGGGGCGGAATCAGCCCCAGCATTTT.

CDR3: CASSLWSTYRASTEAFF. The CDR3 DNA is TGTGCCAGCAGCTTGTGGTCCACATACAGGGCGAGCACTGAAGCTTTCTTT. V gene TRBV5-6 combines with J gene TRBJ1-1, with a weak D call TRBD1 (6 bases). The CDR3 is made up of 17 amino acids. CDR1 is SGHDT, CDR2 YYEEEE, per germline. The germline V and J ends were trimmed by 1 base and 4 bases, with 20 bases remaining between them.